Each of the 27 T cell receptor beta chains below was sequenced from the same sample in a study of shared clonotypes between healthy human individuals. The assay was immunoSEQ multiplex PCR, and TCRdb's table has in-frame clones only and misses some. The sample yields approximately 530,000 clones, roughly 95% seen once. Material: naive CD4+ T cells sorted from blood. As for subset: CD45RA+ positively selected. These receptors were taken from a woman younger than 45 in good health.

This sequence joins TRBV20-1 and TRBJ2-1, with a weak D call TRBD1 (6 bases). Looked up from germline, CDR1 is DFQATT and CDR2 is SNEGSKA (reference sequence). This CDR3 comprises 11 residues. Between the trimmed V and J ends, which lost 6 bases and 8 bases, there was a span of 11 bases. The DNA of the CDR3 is TGCAGTGCGGCTACAGGGCATGAGCAGTTCTTC. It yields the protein CSAATGHEQFF.

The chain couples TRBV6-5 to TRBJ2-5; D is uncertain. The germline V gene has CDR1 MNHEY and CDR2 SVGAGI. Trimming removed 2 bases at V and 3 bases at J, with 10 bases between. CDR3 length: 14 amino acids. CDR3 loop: CASSYDYLKETQYF. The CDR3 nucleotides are TGTGCCAGCAGTTACGATTACCTGAAAGAGACCCAGTACTTC.

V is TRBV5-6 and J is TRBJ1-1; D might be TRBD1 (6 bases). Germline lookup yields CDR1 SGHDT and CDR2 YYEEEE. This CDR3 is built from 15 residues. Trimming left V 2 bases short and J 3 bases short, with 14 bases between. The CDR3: CASSFRQVGHTEAFF. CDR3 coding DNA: TGTGCCAGCAGCTTCCGACAGGTCGGGCACACTGAAGCTTTCTTT.

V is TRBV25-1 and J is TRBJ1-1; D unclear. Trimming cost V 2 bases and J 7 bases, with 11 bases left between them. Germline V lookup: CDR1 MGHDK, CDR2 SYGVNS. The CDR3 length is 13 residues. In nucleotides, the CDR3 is TGTGCCAGCAGTGAAAAACAGAGATATGAAGCTTTCTTT. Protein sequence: CASSEKQRYEAFF.

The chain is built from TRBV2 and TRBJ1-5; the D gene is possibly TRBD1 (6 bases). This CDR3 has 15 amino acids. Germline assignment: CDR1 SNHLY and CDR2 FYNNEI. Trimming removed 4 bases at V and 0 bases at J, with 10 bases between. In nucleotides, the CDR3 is TGTGCCAGCAGTGCAGGACAGTCTAGCAATCAGCCCCAGCATTTT. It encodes CASSAGQSSNQPQHF.

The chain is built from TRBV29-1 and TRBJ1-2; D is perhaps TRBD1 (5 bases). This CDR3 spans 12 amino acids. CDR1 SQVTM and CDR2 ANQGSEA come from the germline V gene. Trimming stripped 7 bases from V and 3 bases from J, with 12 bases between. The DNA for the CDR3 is TGCAGCGCCCAGACAGAATACTATGGCTACACCTTC. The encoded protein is CSAQTEYYGYTF. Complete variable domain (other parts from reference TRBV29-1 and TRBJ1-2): SAVISQKPSRDICQRGTSLTIQCQVDSQVTMMFWYRQQPGQSLTLIATANQGSEATYESGFVIDKFPISRPNLTFSTLTVSNMSPEDSSIYLCSAQTEYYGYTFGSGTRLTVV.

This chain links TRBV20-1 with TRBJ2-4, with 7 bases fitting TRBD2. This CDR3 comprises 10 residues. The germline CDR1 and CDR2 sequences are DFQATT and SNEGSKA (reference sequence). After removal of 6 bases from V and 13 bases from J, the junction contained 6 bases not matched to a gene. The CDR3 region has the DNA TGCAGTGCCGCCAGCGGGATCCAGTACTTC. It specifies CSAASGIQYF.

The CDR3 reads CASSPRSSGKYEQYF. The DNA for the CDR3 is TGTGCCAGCAGCCCCCGGAGTAGCGGGAAGTACGAGCAGTACTTC. This sequence joins TRBV4-2 and TRBJ2-7; 8 nucleotides line up with TRBD2. The CDR3 loop spans 15 amino acids. J was trimmed by 4 bases and V by 4 bases; bases with no gene match: 9. Per the germline V gene, CDR1 is LGHNA and CDR2 is YNFKEQ.

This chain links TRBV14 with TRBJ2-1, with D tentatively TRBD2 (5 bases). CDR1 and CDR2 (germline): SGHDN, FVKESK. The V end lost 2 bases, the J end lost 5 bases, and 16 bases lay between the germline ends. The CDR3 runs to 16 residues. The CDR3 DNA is TGTGCCAGCAGCCAACCTTTACGGCGGGCGCACAATGAGCAGTTCTTC. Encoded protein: CASSQPLRRAHNEQFF.

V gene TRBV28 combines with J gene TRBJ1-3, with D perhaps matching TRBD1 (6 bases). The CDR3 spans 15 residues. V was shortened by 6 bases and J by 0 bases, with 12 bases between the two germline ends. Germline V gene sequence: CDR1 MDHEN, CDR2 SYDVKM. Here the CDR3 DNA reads TGTGCCAGCAGGGCCGACAGGCGCTCTGGAAACACCATATATTTT. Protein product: CASRADRRSGNTIYF.

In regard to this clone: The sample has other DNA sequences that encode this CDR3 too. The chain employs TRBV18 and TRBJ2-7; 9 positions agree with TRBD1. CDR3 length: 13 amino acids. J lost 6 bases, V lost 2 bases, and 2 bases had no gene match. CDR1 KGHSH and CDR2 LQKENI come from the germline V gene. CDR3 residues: CASSPGQGSEQYF. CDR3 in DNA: TGTGCCAGCTCACCAGGACAGGGGAGCGAGCAGTACTTC.

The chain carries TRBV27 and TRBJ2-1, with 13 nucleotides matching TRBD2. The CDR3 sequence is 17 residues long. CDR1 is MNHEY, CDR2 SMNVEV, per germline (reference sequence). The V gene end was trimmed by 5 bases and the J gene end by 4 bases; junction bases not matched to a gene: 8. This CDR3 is CASSQRTSGSVYNEQFF. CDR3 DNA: TGTGCCAGCAGTCAACGGACTAGCGGGAGTGTTTACAATGAGCAGTTCTTC.

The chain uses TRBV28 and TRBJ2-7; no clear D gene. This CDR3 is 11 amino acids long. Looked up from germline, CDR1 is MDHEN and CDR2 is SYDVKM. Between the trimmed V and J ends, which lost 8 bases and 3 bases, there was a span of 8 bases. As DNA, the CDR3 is TGTGCCAGCGCTAGTAACTACGAGCAGTACTTC. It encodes CASASNYEQYF.

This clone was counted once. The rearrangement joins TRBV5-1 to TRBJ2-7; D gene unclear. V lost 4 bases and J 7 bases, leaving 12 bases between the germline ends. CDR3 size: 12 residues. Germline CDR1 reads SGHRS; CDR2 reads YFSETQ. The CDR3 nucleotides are TGCGCCAGCAGCAGTTTTGGGAAAGAGCAGTACTTC. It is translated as CASSSFGKEQYF.

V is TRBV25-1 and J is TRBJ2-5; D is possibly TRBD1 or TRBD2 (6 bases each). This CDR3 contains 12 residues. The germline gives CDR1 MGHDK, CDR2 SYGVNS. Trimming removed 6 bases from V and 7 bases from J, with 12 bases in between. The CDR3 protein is CASRGGRGTQYF. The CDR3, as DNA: TGTGCCAGCAGGGGGGGCCGGGGGACCCAGTACTTC.

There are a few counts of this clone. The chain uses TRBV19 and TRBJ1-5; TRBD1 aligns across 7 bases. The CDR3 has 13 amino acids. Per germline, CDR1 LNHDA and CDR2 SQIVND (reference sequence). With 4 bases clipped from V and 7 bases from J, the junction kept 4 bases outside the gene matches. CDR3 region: CASSRDRDQPQHF. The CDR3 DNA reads TGTGCCAGTAGTAGAGACAGGGACCAGCCCCAGCATTTT.

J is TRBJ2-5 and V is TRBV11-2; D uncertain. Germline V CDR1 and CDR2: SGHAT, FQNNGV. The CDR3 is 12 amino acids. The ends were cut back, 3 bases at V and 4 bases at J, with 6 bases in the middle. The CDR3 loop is CASSFSTETQYF. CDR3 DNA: TGTGCCAGCAGCTTTAGTACAGAGACCCAGTACTTC.

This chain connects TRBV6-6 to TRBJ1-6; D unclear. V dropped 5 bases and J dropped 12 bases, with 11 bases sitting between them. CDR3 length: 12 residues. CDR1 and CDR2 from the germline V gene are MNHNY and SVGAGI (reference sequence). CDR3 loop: CASSRPGGPLHF. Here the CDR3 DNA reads TGTGCCAGCAGTCGCCCCGGAGGACCCCTCCACTTT.

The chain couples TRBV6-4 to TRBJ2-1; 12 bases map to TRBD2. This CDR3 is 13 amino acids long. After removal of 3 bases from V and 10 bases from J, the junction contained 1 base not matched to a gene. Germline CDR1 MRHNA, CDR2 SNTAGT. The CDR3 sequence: CASSDLAGGEQFF. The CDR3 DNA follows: TGTGCCAGCAGTGATCTAGCGGGAGGGGAGCAGTTCTTC.

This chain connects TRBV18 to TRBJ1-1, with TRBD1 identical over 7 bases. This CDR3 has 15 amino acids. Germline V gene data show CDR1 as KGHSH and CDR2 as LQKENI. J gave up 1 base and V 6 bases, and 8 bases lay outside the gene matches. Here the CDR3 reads CASSFGTAQNTEAFF. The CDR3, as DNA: TGTGCCAGCTCTTTCGGGACAGCCCAGAACACTGAAGCTTTCTTT.

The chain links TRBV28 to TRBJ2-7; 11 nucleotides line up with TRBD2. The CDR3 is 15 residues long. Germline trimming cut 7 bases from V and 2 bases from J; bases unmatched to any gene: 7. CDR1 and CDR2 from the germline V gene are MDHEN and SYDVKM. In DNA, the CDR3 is TGTGCCAGCACCCCCGGACTAGCGGGTACCTACGAGCAGTACTTC. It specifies CASTPGLAGTYEQYF.

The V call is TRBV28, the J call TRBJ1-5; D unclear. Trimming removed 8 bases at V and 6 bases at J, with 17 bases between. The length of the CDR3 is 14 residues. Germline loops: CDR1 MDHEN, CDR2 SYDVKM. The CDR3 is CASRPAEIPQPQHF. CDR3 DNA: TGTGCCAGCCGACCGGCCGAGATCCCTCAGCCCCAGCATTTT.

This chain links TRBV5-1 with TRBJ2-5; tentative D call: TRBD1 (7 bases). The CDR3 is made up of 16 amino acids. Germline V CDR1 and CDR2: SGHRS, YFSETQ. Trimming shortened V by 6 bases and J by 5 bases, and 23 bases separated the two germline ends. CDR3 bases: TGCGCCAGCAAAGCCCGGGACAGTCCGGAGGGGGAGACCCAGTACTTC. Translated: CASKARDSPEGETQYF.

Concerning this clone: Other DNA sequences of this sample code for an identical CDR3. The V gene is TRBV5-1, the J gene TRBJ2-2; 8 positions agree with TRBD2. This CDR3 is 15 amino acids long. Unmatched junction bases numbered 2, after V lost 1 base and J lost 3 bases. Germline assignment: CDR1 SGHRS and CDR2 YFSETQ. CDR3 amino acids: CASSLTSGHTGELFF. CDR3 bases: TGCGCCAGCAGCTTGACTAGCGGACACACCGGGGAGCTGTTTTTT.

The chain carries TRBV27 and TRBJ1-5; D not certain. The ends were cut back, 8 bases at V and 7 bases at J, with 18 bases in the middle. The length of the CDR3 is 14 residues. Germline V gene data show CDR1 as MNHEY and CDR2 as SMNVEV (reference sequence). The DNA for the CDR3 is TGTGCCAGCTCCCGGACCCTTAGTCGGCAGCCCCAGCATTTT. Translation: CASSRTLSRQPQHF.

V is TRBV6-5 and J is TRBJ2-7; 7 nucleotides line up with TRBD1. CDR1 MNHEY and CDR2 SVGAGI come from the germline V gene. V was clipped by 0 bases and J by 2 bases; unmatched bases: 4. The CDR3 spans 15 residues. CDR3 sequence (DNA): TGTGCCAGCAGTTACTCGCTTCAGGGGGCCTACGAGCAGTACTTC. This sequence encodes CASSYSLQGAYEQYF.

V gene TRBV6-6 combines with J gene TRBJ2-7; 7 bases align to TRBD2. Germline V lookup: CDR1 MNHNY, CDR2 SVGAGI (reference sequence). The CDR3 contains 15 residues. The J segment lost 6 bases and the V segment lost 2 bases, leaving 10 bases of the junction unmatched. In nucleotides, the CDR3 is TGTGCCAGCAGTTACCAGGCTAGCGGTTTGGTCGAGCAGTACTTC. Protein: CASSYQASGLVEQYF.